The next 15 T cell receptor beta chains were all read from a single sample in a study of blood T cell repertoires in COVID-19. Measured with immunoSEQ multiplex PCR; TCRdb has only the in-frame clones, and not every one. This table has around 37,000 clones, 70% to 90% appearing once. The sequenced sample was peripheral blood. The source is a human donor in a cohort sampled during active COVID-19.

The chain joins TRBV28 to TRBJ1-1, with D tentatively TRBD1 (5 bases). V lost 10 bases and J 11 bases, leaving 17 bases between the germline ends. This CDR3 region has 11 residues. CDR1 MDHEN and CDR2 SYDVKM come from the germline V gene. CDR3: CATWGDGDAFF. CDR3 coding DNA: TGTGCCACTTGGGGGGATGGGGACGCTTTCTTT.

The V call is TRBV27, the J call TRBJ2-7; maybe TRBD2 (7 bases). CDR1 and CDR2 (germline): MNHEY, SMNVEV (reference sequence). Trimming stripped 6 bases from V and 0 bases from J, with 15 bases between. The CDR3 length is 15 residues. CDR3 residues: CASSWGGPSSYEQYF. In DNA, the CDR3 is TGTGCCAGCAGCTGGGGGGGCCCTAGCTCCTACGAGCAGTACTTC.

This rearrangement joins TRBV6-5 to TRBJ2-3; 12 bases align to TRBD2. This CDR3 is built from 14 residues. V was clipped by 6 bases and J by 4 bases; unmatched bases: 2. Germline V CDR1 and CDR2: MNHEY, SVGAGI. The CDR3, as DNA: TGTGCCAGCAGGGGACTAGCGGGTTCAGATACGCAGTATTTT. It translates to CASRGLAGSDTQYF.

The chain employs TRBV18 and TRBJ2-5, with D possibly TRBD1 on 7 matching bases. CDR1 and CDR2 from the germline V gene are KGHSH and LQKENI. Trimming stripped 3 bases from V and 5 bases from J, with 19 bases between. The CDR3 has 16 residues. CDR3 loop: CASSPAQGGLGETQYF. In DNA, the CDR3 is TGTGCCAGCTCACCGGCTCAGGGGGGCCTCGGTGAGACCCAGTACTTC.

This chain uses TRBV2 with TRBJ1-2, with a possible D match to TRBD1 (5 bases). The CDR3 consists of 14 residues. V was trimmed by 3 bases and J by 5 bases, leaving 13 bases between them. CDR1 is SNHLY, CDR2 FYNNEI, per germline. The DNA of the CDR3 is TGTGCCAGCAGTGAGCGCAGGGATGGGTATGGCTACACCTTC. It translates to CASSERRDGYGYTF.

V usage is TRBV30 and J usage is TRBJ1-6, with TRBD1 as a possible D gene (5 bases). Per the germline V gene, CDR1 is GTSNPN and CDR2 is SVGIG (reference sequence). This CDR3 region has 17 residues. With 4 bases removed from V and 0 bases from J, the gap between germline ends came to 16 bases. The CDR3 protein is CAWTSGLQSSYNSPLHF. The CDR3 nucleotides are TGTGCCTGGACCTCGGGACTCCAGAGCTCCTATAATTCACCCCTCCACTTT.

The V call is TRBV6-1, the J call TRBJ1-3; the D gene is possibly TRBD1 (5 bases). CDR1 MNHNS and CDR2 SASEGT come from the germline V gene. Trimming removed 1 base from V and 8 bases from J, with 12 bases in between. The CDR3 extends over 14 amino acids. The chain's CDR3 is CASSEEGRAYTIYF. In DNA, the CDR3 is TGTGCCAGCAGTGAAGAGGGCAGGGCTTACACCATATATTTT.

This chain connects TRBV4-1 to TRBJ1-6; D gene unclear. This CDR3 is built from 15 residues. Trimming took 0 bases from V and 9 from J, leaving 12 bases between them. Germline V lookup: CDR1 MGHRA, CDR2 YSYEKL. This CDR3 reads CASSQDDGIGSPLHF. The CDR3 DNA is TGCGCCAGCAGCCAAGACGACGGGATAGGTTCACCCCTCCACTTT.

This chain links TRBV10-3 with TRBJ2-7; D may be TRBD1 (5 bases). Looked up from germline, CDR1 is ENHRY and CDR2 is SYGVKD. This CDR3 is built from 13 residues. V was shortened by 6 bases and J by 4 bases, with 13 bases between the two germline ends. CDR3 sequence: CAIRETALYEQYF. The DNA of the CDR3 is TGTGCCATCAGGGAGACAGCTTTATACGAGCAGTACTTC.

The sample holds one count of this clone. The CDR3 nucleotides are TGTGCCAGCAGTTTCCCTAAACAGGGAGCTTCCTACAATGAGCAGTTCTTC. Residues: CASSFPKQGASYNEQFF. The chain has TRBV28 and TRBJ2-1, with D perhaps matching TRBD1 (6 bases). Germline lookup yields CDR1 MDHEN and CDR2 SYDVKM. With 3 bases removed from V and 1 base from J, the gap between germline ends came to 16 bases. This CDR3 region has 17 residues.

The rearrangement joins TRBV10-3 to TRBJ1-6; 8 positions match TRBD1. V gave up 6 bases and J gave up 14 bases; unmatched junction bases: 6. This CDR3 region has 12 residues. From germline, CDR1 is ENHRY and CDR2 SYGVKD. CDR3 loop: CAIRGTGLTLHF. Here the CDR3 DNA reads TGTGCCATCAGGGGGACAGGCCTAACCCTCCACTTT.

J is TRBJ2-7 and V is TRBV7-9, with 7 bases fitting TRBD1. The CDR3 covers 12 residues. After removal of 4 bases from V and 5 bases from J, the junction contained 2 bases not matched to a gene. Germline V CDR1 and CDR2: SEHNR, FQNEAQ (reference sequence). The CDR3 bases are TGTGCCAGCAGCTCCACAGGGGACGAGCAGTACTTC. This sequence encodes CASSSTGDEQYF.

The V and J genes are TRBV15 and TRBJ1-5; 7 bases align to TRBD1. This CDR3 is 13 amino acids long. The V and J ends lost 6 bases and 9 bases, in that order; junction bases with no gene match: 8. The germline gives CDR1 LNHNV, CDR2 YYDKDF (reference sequence). The CDR3 bases are TGTGCCACCAGTCTCGAGGGGGCAGGGCCCCAGCATTTT. Protein: CATSLEGAGPQHF.

V gene TRBV19 combines with J gene TRBJ1-4; a weak D match, TRBD1 (6 bases). The CDR3 contains 15 residues. The V end lost 5 bases, the J end lost 8 bases, and 18 bases lay between the germline ends. In germline, CDR1 is LNHDA, CDR2 SQIVND (reference sequence). The CDR3 coding sequence is TGTGCCAGTAGTGACACAGGGCCGTCGGGGGAAAAACTGTTTTTT. Its protein is CASSDTGPSGEKLFF.

This chain joins TRBV12-5 and TRBJ1-3; 9 bases match TRBD1. Germline loops: CDR1 LGHNT, CDR2 FRNRAP. This CDR3 has 13 residues. V trimming: 5 bases; J trimming: 10 bases; junction bases outside the gene matches: 6. As DNA, the CDR3 is TGTGCTAGTGGTCCGGGACAGGGTCTAACCATATATTTT. Amino acids: CASGPGQGLTIYF.